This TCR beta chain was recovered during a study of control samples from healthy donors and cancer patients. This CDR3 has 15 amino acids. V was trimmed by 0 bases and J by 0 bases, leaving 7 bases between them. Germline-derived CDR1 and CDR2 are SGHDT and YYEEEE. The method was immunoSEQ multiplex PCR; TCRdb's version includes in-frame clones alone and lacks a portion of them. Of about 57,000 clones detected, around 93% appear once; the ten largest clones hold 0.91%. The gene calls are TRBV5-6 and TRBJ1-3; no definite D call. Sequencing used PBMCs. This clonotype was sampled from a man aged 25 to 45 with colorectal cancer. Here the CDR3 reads CASSLVGNSGNTIYF. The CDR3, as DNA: TGTGCCAGCAGCTTGGTTGGGAACTCTGGAAACACCATATATTTT.